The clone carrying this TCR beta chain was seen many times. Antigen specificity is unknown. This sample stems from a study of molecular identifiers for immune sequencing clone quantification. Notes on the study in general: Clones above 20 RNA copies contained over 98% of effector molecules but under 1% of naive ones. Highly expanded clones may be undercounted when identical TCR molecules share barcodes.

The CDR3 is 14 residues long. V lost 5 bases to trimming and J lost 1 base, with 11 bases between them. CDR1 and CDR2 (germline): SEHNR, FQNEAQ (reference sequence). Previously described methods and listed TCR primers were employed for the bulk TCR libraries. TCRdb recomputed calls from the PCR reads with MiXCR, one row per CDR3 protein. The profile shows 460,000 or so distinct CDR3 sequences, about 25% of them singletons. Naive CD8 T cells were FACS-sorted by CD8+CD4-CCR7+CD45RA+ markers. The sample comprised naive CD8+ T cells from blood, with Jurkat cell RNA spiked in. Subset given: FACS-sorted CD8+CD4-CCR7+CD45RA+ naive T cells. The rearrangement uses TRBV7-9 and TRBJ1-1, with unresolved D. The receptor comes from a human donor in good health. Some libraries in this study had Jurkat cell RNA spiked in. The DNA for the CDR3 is TGTGCCAGCAGCCCGTGGACGGAGAACACTGAAGCTTTCTTT. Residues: CASSPWTENTEAFF. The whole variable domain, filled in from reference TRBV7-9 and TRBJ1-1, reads DTGVSQNPRHKITKRGQNVTFRCDPISEHNRLYWYRQTLGQGPEFLTYFQNEAQLEKSRLLSDRFSAERPKGSFSTLEIQRTEQGDSAMYLCASSPWTENTEAFFGQGTRLTVV.